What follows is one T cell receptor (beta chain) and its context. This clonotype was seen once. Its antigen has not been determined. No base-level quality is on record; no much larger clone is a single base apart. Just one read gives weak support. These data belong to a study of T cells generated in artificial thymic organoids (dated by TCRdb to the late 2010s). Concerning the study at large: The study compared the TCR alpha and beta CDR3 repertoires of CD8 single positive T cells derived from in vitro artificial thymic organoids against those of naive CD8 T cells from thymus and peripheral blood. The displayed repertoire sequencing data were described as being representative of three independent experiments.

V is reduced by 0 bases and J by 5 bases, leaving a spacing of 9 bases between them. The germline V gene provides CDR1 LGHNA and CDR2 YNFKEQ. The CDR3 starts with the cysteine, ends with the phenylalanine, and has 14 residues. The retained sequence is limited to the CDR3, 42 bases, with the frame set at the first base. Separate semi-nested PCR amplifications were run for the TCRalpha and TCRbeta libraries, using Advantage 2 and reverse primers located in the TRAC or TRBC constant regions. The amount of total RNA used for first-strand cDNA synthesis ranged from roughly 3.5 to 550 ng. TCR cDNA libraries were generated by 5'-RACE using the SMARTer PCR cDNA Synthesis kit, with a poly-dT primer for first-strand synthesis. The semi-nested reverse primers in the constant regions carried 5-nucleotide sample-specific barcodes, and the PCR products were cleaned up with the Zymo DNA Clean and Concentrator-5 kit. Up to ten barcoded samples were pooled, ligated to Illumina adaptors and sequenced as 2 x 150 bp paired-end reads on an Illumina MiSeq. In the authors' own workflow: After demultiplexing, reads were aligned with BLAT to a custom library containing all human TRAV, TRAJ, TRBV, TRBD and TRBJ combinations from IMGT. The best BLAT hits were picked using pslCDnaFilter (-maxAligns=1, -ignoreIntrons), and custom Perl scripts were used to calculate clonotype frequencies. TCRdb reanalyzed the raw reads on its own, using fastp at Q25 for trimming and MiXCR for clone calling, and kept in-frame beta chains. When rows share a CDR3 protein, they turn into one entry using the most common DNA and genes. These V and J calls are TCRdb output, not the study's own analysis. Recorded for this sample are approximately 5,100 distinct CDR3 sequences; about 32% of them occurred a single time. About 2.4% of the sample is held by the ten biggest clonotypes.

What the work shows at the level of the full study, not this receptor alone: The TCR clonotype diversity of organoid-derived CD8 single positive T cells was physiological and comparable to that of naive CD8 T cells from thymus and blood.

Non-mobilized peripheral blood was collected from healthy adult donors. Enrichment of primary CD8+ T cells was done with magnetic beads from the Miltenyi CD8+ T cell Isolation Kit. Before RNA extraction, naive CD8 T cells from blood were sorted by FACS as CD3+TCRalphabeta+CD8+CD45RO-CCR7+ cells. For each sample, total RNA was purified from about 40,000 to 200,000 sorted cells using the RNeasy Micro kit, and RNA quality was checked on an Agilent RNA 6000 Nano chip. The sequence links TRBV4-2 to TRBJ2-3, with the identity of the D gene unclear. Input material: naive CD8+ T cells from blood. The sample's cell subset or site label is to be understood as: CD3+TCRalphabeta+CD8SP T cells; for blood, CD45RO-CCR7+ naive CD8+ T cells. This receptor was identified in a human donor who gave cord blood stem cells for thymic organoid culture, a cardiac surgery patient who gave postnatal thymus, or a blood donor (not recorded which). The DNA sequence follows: TGTGCCAGCAGCCAAGACAGGAATGTAGATACGCAGTATTTT. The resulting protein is CASSQDRNVDTQYF.